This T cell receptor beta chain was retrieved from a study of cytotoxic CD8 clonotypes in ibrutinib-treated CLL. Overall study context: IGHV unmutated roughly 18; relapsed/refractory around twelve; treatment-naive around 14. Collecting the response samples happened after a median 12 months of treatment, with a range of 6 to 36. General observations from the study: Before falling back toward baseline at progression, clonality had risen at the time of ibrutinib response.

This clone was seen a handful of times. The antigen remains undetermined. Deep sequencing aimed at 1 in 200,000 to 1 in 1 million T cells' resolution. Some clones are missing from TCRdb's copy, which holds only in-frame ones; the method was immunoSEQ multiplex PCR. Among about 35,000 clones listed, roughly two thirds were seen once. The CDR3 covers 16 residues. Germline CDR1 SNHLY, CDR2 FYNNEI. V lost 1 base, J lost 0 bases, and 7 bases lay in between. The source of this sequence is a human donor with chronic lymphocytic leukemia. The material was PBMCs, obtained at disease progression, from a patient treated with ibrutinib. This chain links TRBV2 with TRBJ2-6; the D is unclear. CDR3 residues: CASSEEANSGANVLTF. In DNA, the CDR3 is TGTGCCAGCAGTGAAGAGGCTAACTCTGGGGCCAACGTCCTGACTTTC. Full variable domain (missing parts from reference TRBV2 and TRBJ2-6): EPEVTQTPSHQVTQMGQEVILRCVPISNHLYFYWYRQILGQKVEFLVSFYNNEISEKSEIFDDQFSVERPDGSNFTLKIRSTKLEDSAMYFCASSEEANSGANVLTFGAGSRLTVL.